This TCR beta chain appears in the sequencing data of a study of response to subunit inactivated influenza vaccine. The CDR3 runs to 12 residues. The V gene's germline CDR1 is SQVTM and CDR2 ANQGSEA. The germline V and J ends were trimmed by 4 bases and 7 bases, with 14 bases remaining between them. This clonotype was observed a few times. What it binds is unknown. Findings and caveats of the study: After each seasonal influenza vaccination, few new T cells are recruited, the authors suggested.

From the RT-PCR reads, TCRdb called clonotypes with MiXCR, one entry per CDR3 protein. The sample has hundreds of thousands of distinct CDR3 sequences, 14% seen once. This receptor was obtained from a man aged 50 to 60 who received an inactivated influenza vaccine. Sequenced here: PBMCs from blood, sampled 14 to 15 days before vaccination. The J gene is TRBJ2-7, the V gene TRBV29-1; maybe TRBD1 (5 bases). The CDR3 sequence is CSVGTRVREQYF. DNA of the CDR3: TGCAGCGTTGGGACCAGGGTAAGGGAGCAGTACTTC.